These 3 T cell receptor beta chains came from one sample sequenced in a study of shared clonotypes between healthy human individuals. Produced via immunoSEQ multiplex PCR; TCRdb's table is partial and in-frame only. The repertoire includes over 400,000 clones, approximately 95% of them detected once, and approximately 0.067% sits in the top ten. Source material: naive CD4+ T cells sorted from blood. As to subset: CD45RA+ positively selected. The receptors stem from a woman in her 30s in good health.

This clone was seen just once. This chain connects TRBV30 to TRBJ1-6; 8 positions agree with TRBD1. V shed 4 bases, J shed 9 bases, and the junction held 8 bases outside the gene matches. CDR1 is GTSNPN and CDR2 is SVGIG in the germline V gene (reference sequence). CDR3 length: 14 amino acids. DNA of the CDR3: TGTGCCTGGAACCCGGGGACAGGTTTTTCACCCCTCCACTTT. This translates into CAWNPGTGFSPLHF. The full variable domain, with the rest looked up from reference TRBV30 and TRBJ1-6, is SQTIHQWPATLVQPVGSPLSLECTVEGTSNPNLYWYRQAAGRGLQLLFYSVGIGQISSEVPQNLSASRPQDRQFILSSKKLLLSDSGFYLCAWNPGTGFSPLHFGNGTRLTVT.

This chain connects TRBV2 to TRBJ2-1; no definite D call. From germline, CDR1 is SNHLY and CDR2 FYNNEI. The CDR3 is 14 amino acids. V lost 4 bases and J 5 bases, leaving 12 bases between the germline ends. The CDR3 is CASSAKLSNNEQFF. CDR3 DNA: TGTGCCAGCAGTGCTAAGCTTTCAAACAATGAGCAGTTCTTC.

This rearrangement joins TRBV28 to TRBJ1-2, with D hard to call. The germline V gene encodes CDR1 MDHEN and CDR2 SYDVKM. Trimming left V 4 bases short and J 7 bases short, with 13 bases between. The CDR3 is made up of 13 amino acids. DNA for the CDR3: TGTGCCAGCAGTTATCGAGGGAGTGGTGGCTACACCTTC. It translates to CASSYRGSGGYTF.